What follows are 27 T cell receptor beta chains derived from one specimen sequenced in a study of blood T cell repertoires in COVID-19. This table comes from immunoSEQ multiplex PCR, and its TCRdb copy is limited to in-frame clones, with some not included. The table lists hundreds of thousands of clones, about 88% of them singletons. The sample taken for sequencing was peripheral blood. Receptor source: a man aged 35 to 55 with acute or convalescent COVID-19.

V usage is TRBV30 and J usage is TRBJ2-3; weak D call: TRBD1 (6 bases). There are 13 residues in the CDR3. The V and J ends lost 5 bases and 1 base respectively, with 10 bases between them. Germline V gene sequence: CDR1 GTSNPN, CDR2 SVGIG (reference sequence). CDR3 nucleotide sequence: TGTGCCTGGGGGCCAGGGGGCACAGATACGCAGTATTTT. Protein product: CAWGPGGTDTQYF.

The chain joins TRBV10-3 to TRBJ2-2; D is unclear. The length of the CDR3 is 13 residues. Germline assignment: CDR1 ENHRY and CDR2 SYGVKD. The ends were cut back, 8 bases at V and 6 bases at J, with 13 bases in the middle. The CDR3 spells CAIGRFEPGELFF. The CDR3 DNA sequence: TGTGCCATCGGCAGATTCGAACCCGGGGAGCTGTTTTTT.

V gene TRBV19 combines with J gene TRBJ2-1, with 13 bases fitting TRBD2. Germline CDR1 LNHDA, CDR2 SQIVND (reference sequence). Trimming took 5 bases from V and 1 from J; bases not matched to a gene: 8. This CDR3 is built from 18 residues. This CDR3 is CASSPTSGGSYSYNEQFF. The CDR3 nucleotides read TGTGCCAGTAGTCCGACTAGCGGGGGGAGCTATTCCTACAATGAGCAGTTCTTC. The full variable domain, completed using reference TRBV19 and TRBJ2-1, is DGGITQSPKYLFRKEGQNVTLSCEQNLNHDAMYWYRQDPGQGLRLIYYSQIVNDFQKGDIAEGYSVSREKKESFPLTVTSAQKNPTAFYLCASSPTSGGSYSYNEQFFGPGTRLTVL.

The V and J genes are TRBV6-6 and TRBJ1-2, with D possibly TRBD1 on 6 matching bases. Trimming pared 0 bases from V and 6 bases from J, leaving 14 bases between. CDR3 length: 15 amino acids. Germline CDR1 is MNHNY and CDR2 is SVGAGI (reference sequence). Written as DNA, the CDR3 is TGTGCCAGCAGTTACTCCGACAGGTCGGGGCATGGCTACACCTTC. Its protein is CASSYSDRSGHGYTF.

CDR3 nucleotide sequence: TGCGCCAGCAGCTTGGGGCGGAAGACAGGGGTTATGGTCAATGAGCAGTTCTTC. It encodes CASSLGRKTGVMVNEQFF. This chain links TRBV5-1 with TRBJ2-1; TRBD1 agrees at 8 bases. This CDR3 is 18 amino acids long. Germline loops: CDR1 SGHRS, CDR2 YFSETQ. J lost 6 bases, V lost 0 bases, and 14 bases had no gene match.

V is TRBV3-1 (or the pseudogene TRBV3-2) and J is TRBJ2-1; 14 positions agree with TRBD2. J was trimmed by 7 bases and V by 4 bases; bases with no gene match: 9. The CDR3 covers 17 residues. Germline assignment: CDR1 LGHDT and CDR2 YNNKEL (reference sequence). The CDR3 is CASSPPPTSGRANEQFF. The CDR3 DNA is TGTGCCAGCAGCCCCCCCCCGACTAGCGGGAGGGCGAATGAGCAGTTCTTC.

The CDR3 here is CASSLRSGGAVDTQYF. CDR3 DNA sequence: TGCGCCAGCAGCTTGAGAAGCGGGGGGGCCGTTGATACGCAGTATTTT. The rearrangement links TRBV5-1 to TRBJ2-3, with 10 bases identical to TRBD2. The V gene's germline CDR1 is SGHRS and CDR2 YFSETQ. This CDR3 has 16 residues. V lost 1 base and J lost 6; bases outside the gene matches: 8.

This chain uses TRBV20-1 with TRBJ2-7, with 7 bases that match TRBD2. Germline CDR1 and CDR2: DFQATT and SNEGSKA (reference sequence). The V and J ends lost 3 bases and 2 bases, in that order; junction bases with no gene match: 7. This CDR3 has 14 amino acids. The DNA for the CDR3 is TGCAGTGCTAGTTCGGCTAGCGGAGCCTACGAGCAGTACTTC. Translating it yields CSASSASGAYEQYF.

The V call is TRBV4-1, the J call TRBJ1-5; 7 bases map to TRBD1. The CDR3 totals 19 residues. After removal of 0 bases from V and 5 bases from J, the junction contained 16 bases not matched to a gene. Germline V CDR1 and CDR2: MGHRA, YSYEKL. The CDR3: CASSQDRAGDSWWDQPQHF. For the CDR3, the DNA is TGCGCCAGCAGCCAAGATCGCGCCGGGGACAGTTGGTGGGATCAGCCCCAGCATTTT.

The chain is built from TRBV19 and TRBJ1-3, with D unresolved. V was cut by 4 bases and J by 0 bases, with 7 bases left in between. Per the germline V gene, CDR1 is LNHDA and CDR2 is SQIVND (reference sequence). The CDR3 is 14 amino acids. The CDR3 bases are TGTGCCAGTAGTAGTCCAGACTCTGGAAACACCATATATTTT. It encodes CASSSPDSGNTIYF.

Concerning this clone: The same CDR3 arises from other DNA sequences in this sample as well. J is TRBJ2-7 and V is TRBV6-5, with 11 bases that match TRBD2. The junction had 3 bases not matched to a gene; V was cut back by 0 bases and J by 2 bases. The CDR3 extends over 16 amino acids. The germline V gene encodes CDR1 MNHEY and CDR2 SVGAGI. The CDR3: CASSYSLAGGPYEQYF. The CDR3 DNA is TGTGCCAGCAGTTACTCGCTAGCGGGAGGACCCTACGAGCAGTACTTC.

The chain couples TRBV27 to TRBJ2-7; 9 nucleotides match TRBD1. V lost 2 bases and J lost 3; bases outside the gene matches: 2. CDR1 and CDR2 (germline): MNHEY, SMNVEV (reference sequence). There are 14 residues in the CDR3. The CDR3 DNA is TGTGCCAGCAGTTTACGGGACAGGGACTACGAGCAGTACTTC. It codes for CASSLRDRDYEQYF.

The chain couples TRBV4-3 to TRBJ2-7; 9 nucleotides match TRBD2. Losses at the gene ends were 1 base for V and 0 bases for J; bases not matched to a gene: 4. This CDR3 has 16 amino acids. Germline CDR1 is LGHNA and CDR2 is YSLEER. DNA of the CDR3: TGCGCCAGCAGCCAAGGACTAGCGGCAAGCTCCTACGAGCAGTACTTC. Translated, it gives CASSQGLAASSYEQYF.

V usage is TRBV9 and J usage is TRBJ2-7; a possible D gene is TRBD2 (5 bases). The CDR3 contains 18 residues. The germline CDR1 and CDR2 sequences are SGDLS and YYNGEE. The V end lost 0 bases, the J end lost 2 bases, and 21 bases lay between the germline ends. The CDR3 coding sequence is TGTGCCAGCAGCGTAGGACATATGGCGGCCGGGGTCCCCTACGAGCAGTACTTC. It specifies CASSVGHMAAGVPYEQYF.

The chain uses TRBV18 and TRBJ2-3, with 12 nucleotides matching TRBD2. CDR3 length: 19 residues. From germline, CDR1 is KGHSH and CDR2 LQKENI. The J segment lost 9 bases and the V segment lost 1 base, leaving 17 bases of the junction unmatched. This chain's CDR3 is CASSPRSSGGAQGTATQYF. Here the CDR3 DNA reads TGTGCCAGCTCACCACGGTCTAGCGGGGGGGCACAGGGGACTGCCACGCAGTATTTT.

The chain recombines TRBV6-6 with TRBJ2-7, with TRBD1 identical over 10 bases. CDR3 size: 20 residues. Trimming cost V 6 bases and J 3 bases; bases outside gene matches: 23. Germline V gene sequence: CDR1 MNHNY, CDR2 SVGAGI (reference sequence). CDR3 DNA sequence: TGTGCCAGCAGCGGCCTGGGGACAGGGGTCCTCCCCAACGAAATCTACGAGCAGTACTTC. Encoded protein: CASSGLGTGVLPNEIYEQYF.

The V gene is TRBV9, the J gene TRBJ2-2; weak D call: TRBD1 (6 bases). V gave up 3 bases and J gave up 6 bases, with 15 bases separating them. Germline V gene data show CDR1 as SGDLS and CDR2 as YYNGEE. The CDR3 has 15 residues. The DNA for the CDR3 is TGTGCCAGCAGCGGAAACTACAGGGACGCCGGGGAGCTGTTTTTT. Translation gives CASSGNYRDAGELFF.

J is TRBJ2-3 and V is TRBV28; D remains unclear. The CDR3 totals 15 residues. Trimming took off 7 bases at V and 0 bases at J, with 14 bases between the two ends. CDR1 and CDR2 from the germline V gene are MDHEN and SYDVKM. The CDR3 loop is CASKPGSTSTDTQYF. The CDR3 DNA reads as TGTGCCAGCAAACCAGGCTCTACTAGCACAGATACGCAGTATTTT.

The V and J genes are TRBV18 and TRBJ1-6; 7 nucleotides align to TRBD1. This CDR3 contains 15 residues. Per the germline V gene, CDR1 is KGHSH and CDR2 is LQKENI. The V gene end was trimmed by 2 bases and the J gene end by 5 bases; junction bases not matched to a gene: 3. CDR3 nucleotide sequence: TGTGCCAGCTCACCAACAGGGGCGGATAATTCACCCCTCCACTTT. Translated, it gives CASSPTGADNSPLHF.

The rearrangement links TRBV9 to TRBJ2-2; TRBD1 is a possible D gene (6 bases). Trimming left V 2 bases short and J 1 base short, with 6 bases between. The CDR3 extends over 14 amino acids. The germline gives CDR1 SGDLS, CDR2 YYNGEE. CDR3: CASSVGQNTGELFF. CDR3 bases: TGTGCCAGCAGCGTGGGACAGAACACCGGGGAGCTGTTTTTT.

The table lists this clone with a count of one. The genes are TRBV4-1 and TRBJ2-3; unclear D gene. Germline assignment: CDR1 MGHRA and CDR2 YSYEKL. CDR3 length: 19 residues. Trimming took 0 bases from V and 0 from J, leaving 19 bases between them. CDR3 sequence reads: CASSQDPSTQALSTDTQYF. CDR3 coding DNA: TGCGCCAGCAGCCAAGATCCTTCCACTCAGGCCCTAAGCACAGATACGCAGTATTTT.

The rearrangement uses TRBV27 and TRBJ1-1; 7 nucleotides line up with TRBD1. V shed 0 bases, J shed 5 bases, and the junction held 9 bases outside the gene matches. Germline V lookup: CDR1 MNHEY, CDR2 SMNVEV (reference sequence). This CDR3 has 16 residues. The CDR3 bases are TGTGCCAGCAGTTTATCGATCGCAGGGGGTGGTACTGAAGCTTTCTTT. As protein: CASSLSIAGGGTEAFF.

In regard to this clone: The junction shows a germline mismatch at one end, possibly a read error. The chain is built from TRBV19 and TRBJ2-7, with 8 bases fitting TRBD1. The CDR3 is 16 residues long. Germline-derived CDR1 and CDR2 are LNHDA and SQIVND (reference sequence). CDR3 in DNA: TGTGCCAGTAGTGGGGAAGGGACAGGAGCCTCCTTCGAGCAGTACTTC. Protein: CASSGEGTGASFEQYF.

The chain uses TRBV7-9 and TRBJ2-7; 10 bases match TRBD2. From germline, CDR1 is SEHNR and CDR2 FQNEAQ (reference sequence). The CDR3 consists of 15 residues. The ends lost 4 bases at V and 7 bases at J; junction bases unmatched: 10. CDR3 DNA: TGTGCCAGCAGCTGGAGCGGGGGGGCCCTGAGGGAGCAGTACTTC. Translated: CASSWSGGALREQYF.

V usage is TRBV5-8 and J usage is TRBJ1-6; the D is unclear. V was pared by 5 bases and J by 13 bases, with 28 bases between. The CDR3 consists of 17 residues. CDR1 is SGHTS, CDR2 YDEGEE, per germline. CDR3 DNA: TGTGCCAGCAGGAGCTTGGGATATGTGGACTCCCTGTCCCCCCTCCACTTT. Translating it yields CASRSLGYVDSLSPLHF.

The chain is built from TRBV30 and TRBJ1-5, with a possible D match to TRBD1 (5 bases). Trimming removed 0 bases from V and 7 bases from J, with 10 bases in between. The CDR3 length is 13 residues. Per the germline V gene, CDR1 is GTSNPN and CDR2 is SVGIG (reference sequence). The CDR3 DNA reads as TGTGCCTGGAGTGTACAGGTAGGACAGCCCCAGCATTTT. As protein: CAWSVQVGQPQHF. Full variable domain (missing parts from reference TRBV30 and TRBJ1-5): SQTIHQWPATLVQPVGSPLSLECTVEGTSNPNLYWYRQAAGRGLQLLFYSVGIGQISSEVPQNLSASRPQDRQFILSSKKLLLSDSGFYLCAWSVQVGQPQHFGDGTRLSIL.

This clone was counted between two and nine times. The CDR3 DNA reads as TGTGCCAGCAGTTTGTACAGGGGTGGGCAGTTCTTC. Encoded protein: CASSLYRGGQFF. The chain uses TRBV28 and TRBJ2-1; TRBD1 matches at 7 bases. The germline CDR1 and CDR2 sequences are MDHEN and SYDVKM. V dropped 3 bases and J dropped 12; count of bases not matched to a gene: 5. This CDR3 is built from 12 residues.